A selection of T cell receptor beta chains follows, all from one sample in a study of T-cell memory formation after mild COVID-19. Using its own MiXCR run on the 5' RACE reads, TCRdb lists one record per CDR3 protein. The sample records about 100,000 distinct CDR3 sequences, 11% being singletons. Sequenced material: PBMCs or a T cell subset sorted from them (not recorded which). All receptors come from a man between 18 and 35 years old who had mild COVID-19 (a few samples of this study predate the infection). Cell type and time point are not known. Both conserved end residues are part of each CDR3. The order of the fields is J gene, D gene, clone size, V gene, CDR3 protein, CDR3 DNA. A D gene is named only where the DNA matches it firmly. Size is omitted from some rows. Given values are once, few, many or a class for expanded clones.

J: TRBJ2-1
D: .
size: few
V: TRBV2
CDR3: CASSEVVGGSYNEQFF
DNA: TGTGCCAGCAGTGAAGTCGTGGGGGGCTCCTACAATGAGCAGTTCTTC

J: TRBJ2-3
D: .
size: .
V: TRBV7-9
CDR3: CASSLGVGADTQYF
DNA: TGTGCCAGCAGCTTAGGAGTGGGGGCAGATACGCAGTATTTT

J: TRBJ2-6
D: TRBD1
size: few
V: TRBV7-6
CDR3: CASSSPGQPSGANVLTF
DNA: TGTGCCAGCAGCTCTCCGGGACAGCCCTCTGGGGCCAACGTCCTGACTTTC

J: TRBJ2-2
D: .
size: few
V: TRBV12-5
CDR3: CASGFLSGANGELFF
DNA: TGTGCTAGTGGTTTCTTGTCCGGGGCTAACGGGGAGCTGTTTTTT

J: TRBJ1-1
D: .
size: .
V: TRBV25-1
CDR3: CASSESYGQMNTEAFF
DNA: TGTGCCAGCAGTGAATCATATGGGCAGATGAACACTGAAGCTTTCTTT

J: TRBJ2-3
D: TRBD1
size: few
V: TRBV6-5
CDR3: CASSYSTPTGDTQYF
DNA: TGTGCCAGCAGTTACTCAACTCCGACAGGGGATACGCAGTATTTT

J: TRBJ1-2
D: .
size: few
V: TRBV12-3/TRBV12-4
CDR3: CASSLGIQDNYGYTF
DNA: TGTGCCAGCAGTTTGGGGATCCAAGATAACTATGGCTACACCTTC

J: TRBJ1-2
D: TRBD1
size: few
V: TRBV6-5
CDR3: CASRTGGGYTF
DNA: TGTGCCAGCAGAACAGGGGGTGGCTACACCTTC

J: TRBJ2-7
D: .
size: many
V: TRBV6-5
CDR3: CASSSGTSYEQYF
DNA: TGTGCCAGCAGTTCGGGGACCTCCTACGAGCAGTACTTC

J: TRBJ2-3
D: .
size: .
V: TRBV12-3/TRBV12-4
CDR3: CASSLLSRYDSPTDTQYF
DNA: TGTGCCAGCAGTCTCCTCTCCCGGTACGACAGCCCCACAGATACGCAGTATTTT

J: TRBJ1-1
D: .
size: few
V: TRBV7-9
CDR3: CASSFPQVGSENTEAFF
DNA: TGTGCCAGCAGCTTTCCGCAGGTCGGGTCGGAGAACACTGAAGCTTTCTTT

J: TRBJ2-3
D: TRBD2
size: .
V: TRBV12-3/TRBV12-4
CDR3: CASSQLAGETDTQYF
DNA: TGTGCCAGCAGTCAACTAGCGGGGGAGACCGATACGCAGTATTTT

J: TRBJ1-5
D: .
size: .
V: TRBV11-1
CDR3: CASSYEGVVSNQPQHF
DNA: TGTGCCAGCAGCTACGAGGGGGTGGTGAGCAATCAGCCCCAGCATTTT

J: TRBJ2-1
D: TRBD1
size: .
V: TRBV5-1
CDR3: CASSLRTGNGNEQFF
DNA: TGCGCCAGCAGCCTAAGGACAGGGAACGGGAATGAGCAGTTCTTC

J: TRBJ2-1
D: .
size: few
V: TRBV21-1
CDR3: CASMGSGATYNEQFF
DNA: TGTGCCAGCATGGGTAGCGGGGCCACCTACAATGAGCAGTTCTTC

J: TRBJ2-5
D: .
size: .
V: TRBV6-1
CDR3: CASSEAPGLPQETQYF
DNA: TGTGCCAGCAGTGAAGCCCCGGGACTGCCTCAAGAGACCCAGTACTTC

J: TRBJ1-1
D: TRBD1
size: few
V: TRBV6-2/TRBV6-3
CDR3: CASRNQIKAGTGLVNTEAFF
DNA: TGTGCCAGCAGAAATCAAATAAAGGCCGGGACAGGGTTGGTGAACACTGAAGCTTTCTTT

J: TRBJ1-1
D: .
size: .
V: TRBV6-5
CDR3: CASSYPSGAGTEAFF
DNA: TGTGCCAGCAGTTACCCTTCAGGGGCGGGTACTGAAGCTTTCTTT

J: TRBJ1-1
D: TRBD1
size: .
V: TRBV4-1
CDR3: CASSQLTGGLTEAFF
DNA: TGCGCCAGCAGCCAACTGACAGGGGGCCTCACTGAAGCTTTCTTT

J: TRBJ1-5
D: .
size: few
V: TRBV28
CDR3: CASSSGVSNQPQHF
DNA: TGTGCCAGCAGTTCGGGAGTGAGCAATCAGCCCCAGCATTTT

J: TRBJ1-5
D: .
size: few
V: TRBV15
CDR3: CATSRDQGSNQPQHF
DNA: TGTGCCACCAGCAGAGACCAGGGGAGCAATCAGCCCCAGCATTTT

J: TRBJ2-3
D: TRBD2
size: few
V: TRBV7-2
CDR3: CASSWTSGVGDTQYF
DNA: TGTGCCAGCAGCTGGACTAGCGGGGTCGGAGATACGCAGTATTTT

J: TRBJ1-6
D: TRBD1
size: few
V: TRBV19
CDR3: CASSMGQGSTLHF
DNA: TGTGCCAGTAGTATGGGACAGGGGAGCACCCTCCACTTT

J: TRBJ2-1
D: .
size: .
V: TRBV10-3
CDR3: CAISESGLGEQFF
DNA: TGTGCCATCAGTGAGTCGGGGCTCGGGGAGCAGTTCTTC

J: TRBJ2-5
D: .
size: few
V: TRBV6-6
CDR3: CASSYLDETQYF
DNA: TGTGCCAGCAGTTACCTGGATGAGACCCAGTACTTC

J: TRBJ1-4
D: .
size: .
V: TRBV10-2
CDR3: CASTSEWTTNEKLFF
DNA: TGCGCCAGCACCTCGGAGTGGACAACTAATGAAAAACTGTTTTTT

J: TRBJ2-2
D: TRBD1
size: few
V: TRBV5-1
CDR3: CASSLYGQGAGELFF
DNA: TGCGCCAGCAGCTTGTACGGACAGGGAGCCGGGGAGCTGTTTTTT

J: TRBJ2-5
D: TRBD2
size: .
V: TRBV27
CDR3: CASSSTSGYQETQYF
DNA: TGTGCCAGCAGTTCGACTAGCGGGTATCAAGAGACCCAGTACTTC

J: TRBJ2-5
D: TRBD1
size: .
V: TRBV12-5
CDR3: CASGLVEDRADMETQYF
DNA: TGTGCTAGTGGTTTGGTAGAGGACAGGGCGGACATGGAGACCCAGTACTTC

J: TRBJ2-3
D: .
size: .
V: TRBV5-5
CDR3: CASSLITSGTDTQYF
DNA: TGTGCCAGCAGCTTGATCACTAGTGGCACAGATACGCAGTATTTT